In this sample, the clone carrying this TCR beta chain turned up a few times. Trimming took off 0 bases at V and 1 base at J, with 10 bases between the two ends. This CDR3 region has 15 residues. Germline CDR1 and CDR2: SGHTA and FQGNSA. In TCRdb, the RT-PCR reads were re-called with MiXCR into one record per CDR3 protein. The sample holds more than 550,000 distinct CDR3 sequences, 14% seen once. This TCR derives from a female donor in good health, serving as a healthy control. The sequencing sample was made of memory CD4+ T cells from blood. The V gene is TRBV7-2, the J gene TRBJ2-7; D is possibly TRBD2 (6 bases). The CDR3 region is CASSLAPGTSYEQYF. For the CDR3, the DNA is TGTGCCAGCAGCTTAGCCCCCGGGACTTCCTACGAGCAGTACTTC.